This is a list of T cell receptor beta chains from one sample in a study of T-cell memory formation after mild COVID-19. TCRdb itself ran the 5' RACE reads through MiXCR, one entry per CDR3 protein. The sample contains about 470,000 distinct CDR3 sequences, more than 20% of which appear only once. Sequencing was done on a sample of PBMCs or a T cell subset sorted from them (not recorded which). These receptors were taken from an adult woman who had mild COVID-19 (a few samples of this study predate the infection). Cell type and time point are not known. Each CDR3 is given with its conserved first and last residue. The order of the fields is CDR3 protein, CDR3 DNA, V gene, D gene, clone size, J gene. The D gene is left open where the match is weak. Clone size is given for some rows only: seen once, a few or many times, or a class if the clone is expanded.

cdr3_aa: CASSSVPHEAFF; cdr3_nt: TGTGCCAGCAGTTCGGTACCCCACGAGGCTTTCTTT; v_call: TRBV12-3/TRBV12-4; d_call: NA; clone_size: many; j_call: TRBJ1-1
cdr3_aa: CASQDSTQMVTQYF; cdr3_nt: TGTGCCAGCCAGGACAGTACACAGATGGTTACGCAGTATTTT; v_call: TRBV12-3/TRBV12-4; d_call: NA; clone_size: NA; j_call: TRBJ2-3
cdr3_aa: CASSFDFYRAGVRAYEQYF; cdr3_nt: TGTGCCAGCAGCTTCGACTTTTACAGGGCGGGAGTCCGGGCCTACGAGCAGTACTTC; v_call: TRBV11-1; d_call: NA; clone_size: once; j_call: TRBJ2-7
cdr3_aa: CASSQVSGRSPSTDTQYF; cdr3_nt: TGCGCCAGCAGCCAAGTTAGCGGGAGGTCTCCTAGCACAGATACGCAGTATTTT; v_call: TRBV4-3; d_call: TRBD2; clone_size: few; j_call: TRBJ2-3
cdr3_aa: CASSLGVHTDTQYF; cdr3_nt: TGTGCCAGCAGCTTAGGAGTCCACACAGATACGCAGTATTTT; v_call: TRBV7-2; d_call: NA; clone_size: NA; j_call: TRBJ2-3
cdr3_aa: CASSQDGGHGYGYTF; cdr3_nt: TGTGCCAGCAGCCAAGATGGGGGGCATGGCTATGGCTACACCTTC; v_call: TRBV3-1; d_call: NA; clone_size: NA; j_call: TRBJ1-2
cdr3_aa: CASENRGTYEQYF; cdr3_nt: TGTGCCAGCGAGAACAGGGGGACCTACGAGCAGTACTTC; v_call: TRBV6-1; d_call: TRBD1; clone_size: few; j_call: TRBJ2-7
cdr3_aa: CASSQETPSSGYTDTQYF; cdr3_nt: TGCGCCAGCAGCCAAGAGACACCTTCTAGCGGATACACAGATACGCAGTATTTT; v_call: TRBV4-3; d_call: TRBD2; clone_size: NA; j_call: TRBJ2-3
cdr3_aa: CASSSPGDNTDTQYF; cdr3_nt: TGTGCCAGCAGCTCTCCGGGGGACAACACAGATACGCAGTATTTT; v_call: TRBV7-6; d_call: NA; clone_size: few; j_call: TRBJ2-3
cdr3_aa: CASSARPGLANTGELFF; cdr3_nt: TGTGCCAGCAGCGCCAGGCCGGGACTAGCGAACACCGGGGAGCTGTTTTTT; v_call: TRBV9; d_call: TRBD2; clone_size: NA; j_call: TRBJ2-2
cdr3_aa: CASSLTAHYEQYF; cdr3_nt: TGTGCCAGCAGTTTAACAGCCCACTACGAGCAGTACTTC; v_call: TRBV6-2/TRBV6-3; d_call: NA; clone_size: NA; j_call: TRBJ2-7
cdr3_aa: CSAVPGGPNTEAFF; cdr3_nt: TGCAGTGCCGTTCCGGGGGGGCCGAACACTGAAGCTTTCTTT; v_call: TRBV20-1; d_call: NA; clone_size: NA; j_call: TRBJ1-1
cdr3_aa: CASSALAGSSYEQYF; cdr3_nt: TGCGCCAGCAGCGCGCTAGCGGGGAGCTCCTACGAGCAGTACTTC; v_call: TRBV5-1; d_call: TRBD2; clone_size: NA; j_call: TRBJ2-7
cdr3_aa: CASRFGGYTEAFF; cdr3_nt: TGCGCCAGCAGGTTCGGCGGGTACACTGAAGCTTTCTTT; v_call: TRBV5-1; d_call: NA; clone_size: many; j_call: TRBJ1-1
cdr3_aa: CATSRGDTQYF; cdr3_nt: TGTGCCACGAGCAGGGGTGATACGCAGTATTTT; v_call: TRBV24-1; d_call: NA; clone_size: NA; j_call: TRBJ2-3
cdr3_aa: CSAGQGNEQFF; cdr3_nt: TGCAGCGCGGGACAGGGGAATGAGCAGTTCTTC; v_call: TRBV29-1; d_call: TRBD1; clone_size: NA; j_call: TRBJ2-1
cdr3_aa: CASSPGTSGRVEQFF; cdr3_nt: TGTGCCAGCTCACCCGGGACTAGCGGGAGGGTTGAGCAGTTCTTC; v_call: TRBV18; d_call: TRBD2; clone_size: NA; j_call: TRBJ2-1
cdr3_aa: CSARGAGTAGELFF; cdr3_nt: TGCAGTGCTCGGGGGGCGGGAACCGCCGGGGAGCTGTTTTTT; v_call: TRBV20-1; d_call: NA; clone_size: NA; j_call: TRBJ2-2
cdr3_aa: CASSLRDHTYNEQFF; cdr3_nt: TGTGCCAGCAGCTTAAGGGACCACACGTACAATGAGCAGTTCTTC; v_call: TRBV13; d_call: NA; clone_size: NA; j_call: TRBJ2-1
cdr3_aa: CSVEGLDEQFF; cdr3_nt: TGCAGCGTTGAGGGACTAGATGAGCAGTTCTTC; v_call: TRBV29-1; d_call: TRBD2; clone_size: many; j_call: TRBJ2-1
cdr3_aa: CASSYQTNYGYTF; cdr3_nt: TGTGCCAGCAGTTACCAGACTAACTATGGCTACACCTTC; v_call: TRBV12-3/TRBV12-4; d_call: NA; clone_size: NA; j_call: TRBJ1-2
cdr3_aa: CASSSNRGPNQPQHF; cdr3_nt: TGTGCCAGCAGCTCCAACAGGGGCCCCAATCAGCCCCAGCATTTT; v_call: TRBV12-3/TRBV12-4; d_call: TRBD1; clone_size: few; j_call: TRBJ1-5
cdr3_aa: CASSQGRLTNEQYF; cdr3_nt: TGTGCCAGCAGCCAAGGTAGGCTGACGAACGAGCAGTACTTC; v_call: TRBV14; d_call: NA; clone_size: NA; j_call: TRBJ2-7
cdr3_aa: CASTQGARPSYEQYF; cdr3_nt: TGCGCCAGCACCCAAGGAGCGCGACCCTCCTACGAGCAGTACTTC; v_call: TRBV5-1; d_call: NA; clone_size: NA; j_call: TRBJ2-7
cdr3_aa: CSGTQAGGNTGELFF; cdr3_nt: TGCAGCGGTACACAAGCGGGGGGGAACACCGGGGAGCTGTTTTTT; v_call: TRBV29-1; d_call: TRBD2; clone_size: few; j_call: TRBJ2-2
cdr3_aa: CASSSRTHNEQFF; cdr3_nt: TGTGCCAGCAGTTCCCGTACCCACAATGAGCAGTTCTTC; v_call: TRBV6-2/TRBV6-3; d_call: NA; clone_size: NA; j_call: TRBJ2-1
cdr3_aa: CASSSTGGAAYNSPLHF; cdr3_nt: TGTGCCAGCAGCTCCACAGGGGGGGCCGCCTATAATTCACCCCTCCACTTT; v_call: TRBV7-9; d_call: TRBD1; clone_size: few; j_call: TRBJ1-6
cdr3_aa: CASSFRDRAYNEQFF; cdr3_nt: TGTGCCAGCAGCTTTCGGGACAGAGCCTACAATGAGCAGTTCTTC; v_call: TRBV7-9; d_call: TRBD1; clone_size: many; j_call: TRBJ2-1
cdr3_aa: CASSLEGQITDTQYF; cdr3_nt: TGCGCCAGCAGCTTGGAAGGCCAGATCACAGATACGCAGTATTTT; v_call: TRBV5-1; d_call: NA; clone_size: NA; j_call: TRBJ2-3
cdr3_aa: CASSLKLNQPQHF; cdr3_nt: TGTGCCAGCAGCTTAAAGTTGAATCAGCCCCAGCATTTT; v_call: TRBV7-9; d_call: NA; clone_size: once; j_call: TRBJ1-5
cdr3_aa: CATSRGGGTSGNTGELFF; cdr3_nt: TGTGCCACCAGCAGAGGGGGGGGGACTAGCGGTAACACCGGGGAGCTGTTTTTT; v_call: TRBV15; d_call: TRBD2; clone_size: few; j_call: TRBJ2-2
cdr3_aa: CASSQVSVGETQYF; cdr3_nt: TGTGCCAGCAGCCAAGTGTCGGTGGGGGAGACCCAGTACTTC; v_call: TRBV3-1; d_call: NA; clone_size: NA; j_call: TRBJ2-5
cdr3_aa: CASSGDRRSNEKLFF; cdr3_nt: TGTGCCAGCAGCGGTGACAGGAGATCTAATGAAAAACTGTTTTTT; v_call: TRBV11-2; d_call: NA; clone_size: NA; j_call: TRBJ1-4
cdr3_aa: CASKEPLAGGLAGGPSEQFF; cdr3_nt: TGTGCCAGCAAAGAGCCCTTGGCTGGAGGACTAGCGGGAGGGCCCAGTGAGCAGTTCTTC; v_call: TRBV5-5; d_call: TRBD2; clone_size: few; j_call: TRBJ2-1
cdr3_aa: CATSDPGTVHDEQFF; cdr3_nt: TGTGCCACCAGTGACCCTGGGACGGTTCATGATGAGCAGTTCTTC; v_call: TRBV24-1; d_call: NA; clone_size: NA; j_call: TRBJ2-1
cdr3_aa: CASSLGDRSLSYEQYF; cdr3_nt: TGTGCCAGCAGCTTGGGGGACAGGTCCCTCTCCTACGAGCAGTACTTC; v_call: TRBV7-8; d_call: TRBD1; clone_size: few; j_call: TRBJ2-7
cdr3_aa: CASSLRGSGTDTQYF; cdr3_nt: TGCGCCAGCAGCTTGCGCGGGAGCGGCACAGATACGCAGTATTTT; v_call: TRBV5-1; d_call: TRBD2; clone_size: NA; j_call: TRBJ2-3
cdr3_aa: CATSYPGMKTQYF; cdr3_nt: TGTGCCACCAGTTATCCGGGTATGAAGACCCAGTACTTC; v_call: TRBV24-1; d_call: NA; clone_size: few; j_call: TRBJ2-5
cdr3_aa: CASRQNPDRAYNEQFF; cdr3_nt: TGCGCCAGCAGACAAAACCCGGACAGGGCCTACAATGAGCAGTTCTTC; v_call: TRBV4-1; d_call: TRBD1; clone_size: NA; j_call: TRBJ2-1
cdr3_aa: CATSAGRGREQYF; cdr3_nt: TGTGCCACCAGTGCCGGCAGGGGTCGTGAGCAGTACTTC; v_call: TRBV15; d_call: NA; clone_size: NA; j_call: TRBJ2-7
cdr3_aa: CASMGQGPSEQYF; cdr3_nt: TGTGCCAGCATGGGGCAGGGTCCCAGCGAGCAGTACTTC; v_call: TRBV7-9; d_call: NA; clone_size: NA; j_call: TRBJ2-7
cdr3_aa: CASSVDAGVEQFF; cdr3_nt: TGTGCCAGCAGCGTAGACGCGGGAGTTGAGCAGTTCTTC; v_call: TRBV9; d_call: TRBD2; clone_size: many; j_call: TRBJ2-1
cdr3_aa: CASSPYGNEQFF; cdr3_nt: TGTGCCAGCAGCCCCTACGGCAATGAGCAGTTCTTC; v_call: TRBV7-8; d_call: NA; clone_size: NA; j_call: TRBJ2-1
cdr3_aa: CASSLLTSGPYNEQFF; cdr3_nt: TGTGCCAGCAGCTTACTTACTAGCGGCCCGTACAATGAGCAGTTCTTC; v_call: TRBV5-6; d_call: TRBD2; clone_size: few; j_call: TRBJ2-1
cdr3_aa: CATSRERVSSSYEQYF; cdr3_nt: TGTGCCACCAGCAGAGAGCGGGTTTCAAGCTCCTACGAGCAGTACTTC; v_call: TRBV15; d_call: NA; clone_size: NA; j_call: TRBJ2-7
cdr3_aa: CATSDIHNARERIHNEQFF; cdr3_nt: TGTGCCACCAGTGACATTCACAACGCGCGGGAACGAATACACAATGAGCAGTTCTTC; v_call: TRBV24-1; d_call: NA; clone_size: many; j_call: TRBJ2-1
cdr3_aa: CASSQEGGRDYEQYF; cdr3_nt: TGCGCCAGCAGCCAAGAGGGGGGACGGGACTACGAGCAGTACTTC; v_call: TRBV4-1; d_call: NA; clone_size: NA; j_call: TRBJ2-7